This T cell receptor (beta chain) was recovered during a study of blood T cell repertoires in COVID-19. Study in general: From the United States, Italy and Spain came samples of acute and convalescent COVID-19. The cDNA or gDNA used as material had been derived from T cells, B-cell-depleted T cells, or PBMCs.

In the original analysis: Researchers report that nucleated cell counts were estimated from reference gene primer amplification. Sequencing used immunoSEQ multiplex PCR; TCRdb keeps in-frame clones, though not all of them. That table gives V, J and clone size, and the DNA gave D and trimming. The repertoire consists of approximately 240,000 clones, with approximately 83% occurring once and the leading ten covering roughly 3%. This CDR3 has 15 amino acids. Input material: peripheral blood. The chain combines TRBV21-1 with TRBJ2-3; TRBD2, the table's D call, lacks a check against the DNA. TRBV21-1 is a known pseudogene. This receptor was obtained from a woman aged 30 to 39 who had recovered from COVID-19. The DNA for the CDR3 is TGTGCCAGCAGCCTCTGGACTAGCGGTTTAGATACGCAGTATTTT. Protein: CASSLWTSGLDTQYF.